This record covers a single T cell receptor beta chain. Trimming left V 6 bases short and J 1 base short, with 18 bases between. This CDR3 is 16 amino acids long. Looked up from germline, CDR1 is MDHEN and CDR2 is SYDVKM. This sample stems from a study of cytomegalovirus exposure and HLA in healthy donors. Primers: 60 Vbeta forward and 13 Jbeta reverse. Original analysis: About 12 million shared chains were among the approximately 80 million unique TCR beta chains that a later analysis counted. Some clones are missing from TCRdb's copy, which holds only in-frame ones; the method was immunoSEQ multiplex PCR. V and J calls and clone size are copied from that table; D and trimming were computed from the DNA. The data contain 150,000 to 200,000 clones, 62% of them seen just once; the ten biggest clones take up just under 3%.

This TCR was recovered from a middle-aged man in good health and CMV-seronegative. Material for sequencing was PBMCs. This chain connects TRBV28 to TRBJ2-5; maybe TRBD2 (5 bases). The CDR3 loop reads CASSPPRGGPQETQYF. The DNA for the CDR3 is TGTGCCAGCAGCCCCCCCCGGGGTGGGCCCCAAGAGACCCAGTACTTC.